A single sample gave rise to the 2 T cell receptor beta chains below, sequenced in a study of OX40 agonist ivuxolimab in advanced cancers. Libraries were prepared by immunoSEQ multiplex PCR; TCRdb keeps only in-frame clonotypes and omits some of them. Of over 85,000 clones detected, 91% appear once; the ten largest clones hold 0.25% to 0.35%. Material: CD4+ or CD8+ T cells sorted from blood, obtained in a trial of the OX40 agonist ivuxolimab. Receptors originate from an adult with an advanced solid tumor such as melanoma, head and neck, liver or kidney cancer.

This sequence joins TRBV5-5 and TRBJ2-1, with 10 positions matching TRBD2. V gave up 0 bases and J gave up 0 bases; unmatched junction bases: 3. Germline V lookup: CDR1 SGHKS, CDR2 YYEKEE (reference sequence). The CDR3 spans 17 residues. Written as DNA, the CDR3 is TGTGCCAGCAGCTTGGAGGGACTAGCGAGCTCCTACAATGAGCAGTTCTTC. Its protein is CASSLEGLASSYNEQFF.

The chain joins TRBV5-6 to TRBJ2-7; 8 bases fit TRBD1. Per germline, CDR1 SGHDT and CDR2 YYEEEE. The ends lost 3 bases at V and 1 base at J; junction bases unmatched: 9. The CDR3 is 16 residues long. CDR3 DNA: TGTGCCAGCAGCTCCACCGGACAGGGTTTATCCTACGAGCAGTACTTC. Its translation: CASSSTGQGLSYEQYF.